This T cell receptor (beta chain) was observed in a study of blood T cell repertoires in COVID-19. Study-wide context: Material from acute and convalescent COVID-19 was sourced from the United States, Italy and Spain. PBMCs, B-cell-depleted T cells, or T cells provided the cDNA or gDNA that made up the material.

Participants came from roughly 25 US areas, aged about 18 to 100 years. Each participant's cohort was designated according to participant-reported clinical history. TCRdb's table, derived via immunoSEQ multiplex PCR, lists solely in-frame clones and lacks some. Among around 330,000 clones listed, more than 75% were seen once. Per the germline V gene, CDR1 is LGHNA and CDR2 is YSLEER. CDR3 length: 16 amino acids. Trimming took off 0 bases at V and 2 bases at J, with 14 bases between the two ends. The chain has TRBV4-3 and TRBJ2-7; weak D call: TRBD2 (5 bases). What was sequenced was PBMCs or T cells enriched from blood (not recorded which). The source is a man aged 60-69 years who had recovered from COVID-19. As DNA, the CDR3 is TGCGCCAGCAGCCAAGATGGGAGCGGCGGTCCCTACGAGCAGTACTTC. Its protein is CASSQDGSGGPYEQYF.